Presented here are 29 T cell receptor beta chains from one specimen sequenced in a study of blood T cell repertoires in COVID-19. Sequenced by immunoSEQ multiplex PCR; TCRdb stores in-frame clones only, minus some. The table records around 180,000 clones, over 65% of them present only once. Material: peripheral blood. The receptors here all came from a woman of 80 years or more with acute or convalescent COVID-19.

The count of this clone is one. The chain carries TRBV5-1 and TRBJ2-7, with 8 bases matching TRBD1. Losses at the gene ends were 3 bases for V and 5 bases for J; bases not matched to a gene: 7. Germline CDR1 SGHRS, CDR2 YFSETQ. CDR3 size: 14 residues. CDR3 in amino acids: CASSSGDRSHEQYF. The CDR3 region has the DNA TGCGCCAGCAGCTCCGGGGACAGGAGCCACGAGCAGTACTTC. Drawing the rest from reference TRBV5-1 and TRBJ2-7, the complete variable domain is KAGVTQTPRYLIKTRGQQVTLSCSPISGHRSVSWYQQTPGQGLQFLFEYFSETQRNKGNFPGRFSGRQFSNSRSEMNVSTLELGDSALYLCASSSGDRSHEQYFGPGTRLTVT.

The DNA of the CDR3 is TGTGCCTGGAGTGTACATAGCGGGAGGGCCAATGAGCAGTTCTTC. This translates into CAWSVHSGRANEQFF. The chain uses TRBV30 and TRBJ2-1; TRBD2 agrees at 11 bases. Germline CDR1 GTSNPN, CDR2 SVGIG (reference sequence). This CDR3 contains 15 residues. V lost 0 bases to trimming and J lost 6 bases; unmatched junction nucleotides: 4.

In DNA form, the CDR3 reads TGTGCCAGCAGTCCGAGCCCGGGGTGGAGGGGTCAGCCCCAGCATTTT. It codes for CASSPSPGWRGQPQHF. The chain combines TRBV28 with TRBJ1-5, with a tentative D call TRBD1 (5 bases). This CDR3 is built from 16 residues. Trimming stripped 5 bases from V and 6 bases from J, with 20 bases between. Germline assignment: CDR1 MDHEN and CDR2 SYDVKM.

This sequence joins TRBV3-1 (or the pseudogene TRBV3-2) and TRBJ1-1; D unresolved. The germline V and J ends were trimmed by 1 base and 2 bases, with 8 bases remaining between them. Germline V gives CDR1 LGHDT, CDR2 YNNKEL (reference sequence). CDR3 length: 14 residues. The CDR3 DNA follows: TGTGCCAGCAGCCAAGGAGGTCCCAACACTGAAGCTTTCTTT. Translated: CASSQGGPNTEAFF.

This clone was picked up one time. The chain links TRBV10-3 to TRBJ1-1, with D hard to call. V was cut by 0 bases and J by 10 bases, with 9 bases left in between. The CDR3 contains 12 residues. Germline loops: CDR1 ENHRY, CDR2 SYGVKD. This CDR3 reads CAISESEGRAFF. The CDR3 DNA is TGTGCCATCAGTGAGTCTGAGGGTAGAGCTTTCTTT.

This chain links TRBV10-1 with TRBJ2-7, with 10 bases fitting TRBD1. The length of the CDR3 is 13 residues. The junction had 5 bases not matched to a gene; V was cut back by 9 bases and J by 3 bases. CDR1 is WNHNN and CDR2 is SYGVQD in the germline V gene (reference sequence). The CDR3 here is CASSRDRGYEQYF. The CDR3 region has the DNA TGCGCCAGTTCCAGGGACAGGGGCTACGAGCAGTACTTC.

V usage is TRBV9 and J usage is TRBJ2-1; 8 bases fit TRBD1. CDR1 SGDLS and CDR2 YYNGEE come from the germline V gene. There are 15 residues in the CDR3. V lost 4 bases, J lost 7 bases, and 10 bases stayed unmatched. Here the CDR3 DNA reads TGTGCCAGCAGCTCTCGGACAGGGACCAGGAATGAGCAGTTCTTC. Translating gives CASSSRTGTRNEQFF.

The gene calls are TRBV28 and TRBJ2-2, with D possibly TRBD1 on 5 matching bases. The CDR3 sequence is 16 residues long. V was trimmed by 7 bases and J by 1 base, leaving 16 bases between them. Germline values: CDR1 MDHEN, CDR2 SYDVKM. The CDR3 region has the DNA TGTGCCAGCAAACTTATAGGGGCCCTGAACACCGGGGAGCTGTTTTTT. Its protein product is CASKLIGALNTGELFF.

V usage is TRBV10-3 and J usage is TRBJ2-1; a possible D gene is TRBD2 (5 bases). V was trimmed by 0 bases and J by 0 bases, leaving 12 bases between them. The CDR3 consists of 17 residues. Germline-derived CDR1 and CDR2 are ENHRY and SYGVKD. The CDR3 region has the DNA TGTGCCATCAGTGAGTCGTTGCGGAGGAGCTCCTACAATGAGCAGTTCTTC. Translation gives CAISESLRRSSYNEQFF.

A single count supports this clone. The chain employs TRBV7-2 and TRBJ2-7; 9 bases fit TRBD2. Trimming at V came to 1 base and at J to 5 bases, leaving 6 bases not matched to a gene. CDR1 and CDR2 from the germline V gene are SGHTA and FQGNSA. The CDR3 consists of 15 residues. The CDR3 region is CASSLVLAGVNEQYF. CDR3 coding DNA: TGTGCCAGCAGCTTAGTACTAGCGGGCGTAAACGAGCAGTACTTC.

V usage is TRBV4-1 and J usage is TRBJ1-1; TRBD1 agrees at 8 bases. With 4 bases clipped from V and 7 bases from J, the junction kept 14 bases outside the gene matches. The CDR3 contains 16 residues. Germline V lookup: CDR1 MGHRA, CDR2 YSYEKL. CDR3 coding DNA: TGCGCCAGCAGCCTGGACAGGGCTCTGGGCTTGAGTGAAGCTTTCTTT. Translated, it gives CASSLDRALGLSEAFF.

The chain uses TRBV5-1 and TRBJ2-3; 10 bases are shared with TRBD1. The CDR3 is 15 amino acids. Germline V gives CDR1 SGHRS, CDR2 YFSETQ. V trimming: 4 bases; J trimming: 2 bases; junction bases outside the gene matches: 4. Here the CDR3 DNA reads TGCGCCAGCAGCAGGGGACAGGGGAACACAGATACGCAGTATTTT. Residues: CASSRGQGNTDTQYF.

This rearrangement joins TRBV6-2 or TRBV6-3 to TRBJ1-1; maybe TRBD1 (5 bases). The germline gives CDR1 MNHEY, CDR2 SVGEGT. The CDR3 runs to 14 residues. Trimming took 4 bases from V and 0 from J, leaving 9 bases between them. CDR3 nucleotide sequence: TGTGCCAGCAGTTCTGCAGGGATGAACACTGAAGCTTTCTTT. This translates into CASSSAGMNTEAFF.

The V and J genes are TRBV12-3 or TRBV12-4 and TRBJ2-1; a weak D match, TRBD2 (5 bases). Trimming took off 6 bases at V and 9 bases at J, with 15 bases between the two ends. This CDR3 has 13 amino acids. This CDR3 reads CASSQREGTEQFF. In nucleotides, the CDR3 is TGTGCCAGCAGCCAGAGGGAAGGAACTGAGCAGTTCTTC.

This chain links TRBV3-1 (or the pseudogene TRBV3-2) with TRBJ2-5; 7 nucleotides agree with TRBD1. The V gene end was trimmed by 4 bases and the J gene end by 5 bases; junction bases not matched to a gene: 4. The V gene's germline CDR1 is LGHDT and CDR2 YNNKEL (reference sequence). The CDR3 is 13 residues long. The CDR3 loop is CASSLTGEETQYF. CDR3 bases: TGTGCCAGCAGCCTAACAGGGGAGGAGACCCAGTACTTC.

The gene calls are TRBV6-2 or TRBV6-3 and TRBJ2-7, with 7 nucleotides matching TRBD2. The length of the CDR3 is 15 residues. The V and J ends lost 0 bases and 6 bases, in that order; junction bases with no gene match: 8. Germline-derived CDR1 and CDR2 are MNHEY and SVGEGT. CDR3 coding DNA: TGTGCCAGCAGTTACTCCGCGGCGGGAGAATTCGAGCAGTACTTC. It encodes CASSYSAAGEFEQYF.

In its sample, this clone was seen a few times. The chain employs TRBV27 and TRBJ1-5; D uncertain. V was trimmed by 3 bases and J by 4 bases, leaving 4 bases between them. CDR3 length: 12 residues. The germline V gene encodes CDR1 MNHEY and CDR2 SMNVEV (reference sequence). The CDR3 is CASSFENQPQHF. The CDR3 DNA reads TGTGCCAGCAGTTTCGAGAATCAGCCCCAGCATTTT.

This clone was recorded once. The rearrangement uses TRBV3-1 (or the pseudogene TRBV3-2) and TRBJ2-2; 10 bases are shared with TRBD2. Germline assignment: CDR1 LGHDT and CDR2 YNNKEL (reference sequence). This CDR3 is 16 amino acids long. J lost 6 bases, V lost 1 base, and 5 bases had no gene match. CDR3: CASSQGLAGFAGELFF. The CDR3 DNA is TGTGCCAGCAGCCAAGGACTAGCGGGTTTCGCCGGGGAGCTGTTTTTT.

This chain connects TRBV27 to TRBJ2-7, with 12 bases matching TRBD2. Trimming at V came to 2 bases and at J to 6 bases, leaving 5 bases not matched to a gene. Germline CDR1 MNHEY, CDR2 SMNVEV (reference sequence). The CDR3 spans 15 residues. The CDR3 region is CASSLRLAGVVEQYF. The CDR3 coding sequence is TGTGCCAGCAGTTTAAGACTAGCGGGAGTCGTCGAGCAGTACTTC.

CDR3 nucleotide sequence: TGTGCCAGCAGCAAAGTCGAGACTCCTAGCTCCTACGAGCAGTACTTC. Translation gives CASSKVETPSSYEQYF. The J gene is TRBJ2-7, the V gene TRBV21-1; the table's TRBD2 call for D was not verified on the DNA. TRBV21-1 is an annotated pseudogene. CDR3 length: 16 amino acids.

This chain uses TRBV5-1 with TRBJ2-7, with 14 nucleotides matching TRBD2. This CDR3 is built from 15 residues. Looked up from germline, CDR1 is SGHRS and CDR2 is YFSETQ. J gave up 4 bases and V 7 bases, and 7 bases lay outside the gene matches. The CDR3 DNA reads as TGCGCCAGCCGAGGGACTAGCGGGAGTCGGTACGAGCAGTACTTC. Translation: CASRGTSGSRYEQYF.

The chain employs TRBV5-1 and TRBJ2-7, with D possibly being TRBD2 (7 bases). Germline values: CDR1 SGHRS, CDR2 YFSETQ. There are 15 residues in the CDR3. V was shortened by 4 bases and J by 2 bases, with 16 bases between the two germline ends. CDR3 loop: CASSGGGGETYEQYF. The CDR3 DNA reads TGCGCCAGCAGCGGGGGAGGGGGAGAAACCTACGAGCAGTACTTC.

The V gene is TRBV25-1, the J gene TRBJ2-7, with D unclear. The V gene lost 6 bases and the J gene lost 6 bases, with 15 bases spanning the gap. CDR3 length equals 13 residues. CDR1 and CDR2 from the germline V gene are MGHDK and SYGVNS. Here the CDR3 reads CASSSARVSEQYF. CDR3 bases: TGTGCCAGCAGCTCCGCGCGAGTCTCCGAGCAGTACTTC.

The rearrangement joins TRBV4-1 to TRBJ2-3; D remains unclear. The CDR3 sequence is 15 residues long. Per the germline V gene, CDR1 is MGHRA and CDR2 is YSYEKL. V was trimmed by 0 bases and J by 6 bases, leaving 13 bases between them. This CDR3 reads CASSQDPLAPDTQYF. CDR3 coding DNA: TGCGCCAGCAGCCAAGATCCCTTAGCCCCTGATACGCAGTATTTT.

The J gene is TRBJ2-2, the V gene TRBV7-8; 7 bases align to TRBD2. Unmatched junction bases numbered 7, after V lost 2 bases and J lost 7 bases. The germline CDR1 and CDR2 sequences are SGHVS and FQNEAQ. CDR3 length: 15 amino acids. CDR3 DNA: TGTGCCAGCAGCTTACGGCGGGAGAAGAACGGGGAGCTGTTTTTT. Its translation is CASSLRREKNGELFF.

V is TRBV5-1 and J is TRBJ1-3; the D is unclear. Germline V CDR1 and CDR2: SGHRS, YFSETQ. The CDR3 spans 15 residues. Deletions cut 0 bases from V and 4 bases from J, with 11 bases between. CDR3 coding DNA: TGCGCCAGCAGCTTGGCCGAGGGCCCCGGAAACACCATATATTTT. Residues: CASSLAEGPGNTIYF.

The V and J genes are TRBV7-2 and TRBJ2-1; D is perhaps TRBD2 (6 bases). This CDR3 spans 14 amino acids. The germline V gene has CDR1 SGHTA and CDR2 FQGNSA. The V gene lost 3 bases and the J gene lost 5 bases, with 11 bases spanning the gap. CDR3 sequence: CASSFLGGDNEQFF. CDR3 DNA: TGTGCCAGCAGCTTCCTGGGCGGGGACAATGAGCAGTTCTTC.

The chain joins TRBV7-6 to TRBJ2-3; a possible D gene is TRBD1 (5 bases). CDR1 and CDR2 (germline): SGHVS, FNYEAQ. This CDR3 comprises 13 residues. V gave up 6 bases and J gave up 2 bases, with 9 bases separating them. CDR3 amino acids: CASSLGATDTQYF. As DNA, the CDR3 is TGTGCCAGCAGTCTAGGGGCCACAGATACGCAGTATTTT.

J is TRBJ2-7 and V is TRBV10-3; D ambiguous. V shed 9 bases and J shed 5 bases, with 14 bases lying between them. From germline, CDR1 is ENHRY and CDR2 SYGVKD. This CDR3 contains 12 residues. CDR3 DNA: TGTGCCATATCGTTGGCTGCGGACGAGCAGTACTTC. Translation: CAISLAADEQYF.